Each of the 8 T cell receptor beta chains below was sequenced from the same sample in a study of CD8 T cells in ankylosing spondylitis. Study conclusions and caveats: Blood from ankylosing spondylitis patients appeared to carry a characteristic eight-variant TCR beta motif.

Their recognized antigens are unknown. Using its own MiXCR run on the 5' RACE reads, TCRdb lists one record per CDR3 protein. Of around 770,000 distinct CDR3 sequences in the sample, around a fifth were seen once. Material: blood, either unsorted or a sorted T cell fraction (not recorded which). The receptors originated from a male donor with ankylosing spondylitis.

The chain links TRBV7-9 to TRBJ2-1; 7 bases agree with TRBD2. The CDR3 runs 14 residues. After removal of 4 bases from V and 5 bases from J, the junction contained 5 bases not matched to a gene. Germline V gene sequence: CDR1 SEHNR, CDR2 FQNEAQ (reference sequence). The CDR3: CASSSGTKNNEQFF. The CDR3 DNA reads TGTGCCAGCAGCTCCGGGACTAAGAACAATGAGCAGTTCTTC.

This clonotype was counted between two and nine times. This chain joins TRBV5-1 and TRBJ2-2; 10 bases are a match to TRBD1. The CDR3 totals 16 residues. V lost 7 bases, J lost 5 bases, and 11 bases stayed unmatched. From germline, CDR1 is SGHRS and CDR2 YFSETQ. The CDR3: CASQRGTGVSTGELFF. The CDR3, as DNA: TGCGCCAGCCAAAGAGGGACAGGGGTGTCGACCGGGGAGCTGTTTTTT.

This clonotype was detected only a few times. The chain joins TRBV27 to TRBJ2-1; no clear D gene. The CDR3 has 16 amino acids. V was cut by 4 bases and J by 0 bases, with 13 bases left in between. Germline loops: CDR1 MNHEY, CDR2 SMNVEV (reference sequence). The DNA for the CDR3 is TGTGCCAGCAGTTCCCTGACCGGGCACTCCTACAATGAGCAGTTCTTC. It is translated as CASSSLTGHSYNEQFF.

The chain links TRBV6-5 to TRBJ1-1; 7 positions agree with TRBD1. The germline gives CDR1 MNHEY, CDR2 SVGAGI. The CDR3 has 14 residues. V lost 5 bases, J lost 5 bases, and 8 bases stayed unmatched. CDR3 coding DNA: TGTGCCAGCAGTCACACCTCAGGGGGGACTGAAGCTTTCTTT. Translation: CASSHTSGGTEAFF.

The CDR3, as DNA: TGTGCCAGCACCCCCCCGGACAGGGACTACGAGCAGTACTTC. Translating gives CASTPPDRDYEQYF. V and J are TRBV6-1 and TRBJ2-7, with 8 bases lining up with TRBD1. Germline V gene sequence: CDR1 MNHNS, CDR2 SASEGT. Losses at the gene ends were 7 bases for V and 3 bases for J; bases not matched to a gene: 8. The CDR3 length is 14 residues.

This clonotype was detected many times. This sequence joins TRBV29-1 and TRBJ2-1; a weak D match, TRBD1 (5 bases). Trimming stripped 4 bases from V and 4 bases from J, with 14 bases between. The CDR3 totals 14 residues. The V gene's germline CDR1 is SQVTM and CDR2 ANQGSEA. The CDR3 reads CSVGEGEGYNEQFF. CDR3 nucleotides: TGCAGCGTTGGTGAAGGGGAAGGATACAATGAGCAGTTCTTC.

The chain links TRBV7-9 to TRBJ2-3, with TRBD1 identical over 7 bases. The junction had 7 bases not matched to a gene; V was cut back by 7 bases and J by 0 bases. Per germline, CDR1 SEHNR and CDR2 FQNEAQ (reference sequence). CDR3 length: 15 residues. In DNA form, the CDR3 reads TGTGCCAGCATAACAGGGGATTCTAGCACAGATACGCAGTATTTT. Protein sequence: CASITGDSSTDTQYF.

The V gene is TRBV12-3 or TRBV12-4, the J gene TRBJ2-5; D perhaps matches TRBD1 (6 bases). The CDR3 runs 15 residues. V lost 0 bases, J lost 5 bases, and 13 bases lay in between. The CDR3 loop reads CASSLAETGWETQYF. The CDR3 nucleotides read TGTGCCAGCAGTTTAGCGGAGACAGGTTGGGAGACCCAGTACTTC.